This T cell receptor beta chain came from a study of T cells in pancreatic ductal adenocarcinoma. Study conclusions and caveats: Tumor and blood clonality did not differ significantly, about 0.12 versus 0.079. The resected pancreatic cancer cohort was biased toward the minority with early-stage disease. Unique clonotypes were around 8-fold more numerous in blood than in tumor.

A remark on this clone: Its antigen is still unknown.

Sequencing used immunoSEQ multiplex PCR; TCRdb keeps in-frame clones, though not all of them. The sample records around 94,000 clones, about 96% being singletons. No neoadjuvant therapy was given to the selected pancreatic ductal adenocarcinoma patients before their surgery. CDR3 size: 15 residues. V lost 1 base to trimming and J lost 4 bases, with 11 bases between them. CDR1 and CDR2 (germline): LNHNV, YYDKDF (reference sequence). Sequenced input: PBMCs. The chain combines TRBV15 with TRBJ2-1, with a tentative D call TRBD2 (5 bases). The clonotype originates from a human donor with pancreatic ductal adenocarcinoma. The CDR3 loop reads CATSRATTGYNEQFF. CDR3 nucleotides: TGTGCCACCAGCAGAGCGACTACCGGTTACAATGAGCAGTTCTTC.